This TCR beta chain emerged from a study of T cells in Graves' hyperthyroidism and ophthalmopathy. Findings and limits, study-wide: With a median lead of about 6.9 months before onset, the model predicted ophthalmopathy.

Any patient presenting with uncontrolled infection, other autoimmune disease, pregnancy or lactation was left out. Germline V gene data show CDR1 as MNHEY and CDR2 as SVGEGT. V trimming: 5 bases; J trimming: 5 bases; junction bases outside the gene matches: 6. CDR3 length equals 15 residues. Using RNA transcripts as the source, TCR beta CDR3 regions were amplified. The HTBI primer set was used in a first-round RT-PCR of the TCR CDR3. Using its own MiXCR run on the multiplex PCR reads, TCRdb lists one record per CDR3 protein. The table lists around 600,000 distinct CDR3 sequences, around 13% of them singletons. Comment on this clonotype: The antigen remains unidentified.

The chain links TRBV6-2 or TRBV6-3 to TRBJ2-5, with 12 bases that match TRBD1. The sample taken for sequencing was blood. The TCR was taken from a woman between 50 and 59 years old with Graves' ophthalmopathy. Written as DNA, the CDR3 is TGTGCCAGCAGTCCTGGGACAGGGGGCGCCGAGACCCAGTACTTC. This translates into CASSPGTGGAETQYF.